The 23 T cell receptor beta chains reported below all come from one sample, sequenced in a study of blood T cell repertoires in COVID-19. Sequencing was performed with immunoSEQ multiplex PCR; in TCRdb, only in-frame clones are kept and a portion is missing. The sample holds over 200,000 clones, nearly 90% seen once. The sample taken for sequencing was PBMCs or T cells enriched from blood (not recorded which). The receptors stem from a man aged 30-40 years who had been exposed to COVID-19.

The gene calls are TRBV3-1 (or the pseudogene TRBV3-2) and TRBJ1-5; TRBD1 is a possible D gene (5 bases). Germline CDR1 is LGHDT and CDR2 is YNNKEL (reference sequence). The CDR3 is 17 amino acids. Trimming took 2 bases from V and 4 from J, leaving 18 bases between them. CDR3 DNA: TGTGCCAGCAGCCAACACGGCGGACAACCTTCTAATCAGCCCCAGCATTTT. This encodes CASSQHGGQPSNQPQHF.

This clone was recorded a few times. V gene TRBV5-1 combines with J gene TRBJ1-4; possible D gene TRBD1, 6 bases. Trimming shortened V by 5 bases and J by 3 bases, and 14 bases separated the two germline ends. The CDR3 extends over 15 amino acids. The germline V gene encodes CDR1 SGHRS and CDR2 YFSETQ. This chain's CDR3 is CASRLEGGPNEKLFF. CDR3 sequence (DNA): TGCGCCAGCAGACTCGAGGGGGGGCCTAATGAAAAACTGTTTTTT. The variable domain in full, with the rest retrieved from reference TRBV5-1 and TRBJ1-4, is KAGVTQTPRYLIKTRGQQVTLSCSPISGHRSVSWYQQTPGQGLQFLFEYFSETQRNKGNFPGRFSGRQFSNSRSEMNVSTLELGDSALYLCASRLEGGPNEKLFFGSGTQLSVL.

This clone came up a few times. The rearrangement joins TRBV5-1 to TRBJ2-7, with D possibly TRBD1 on 6 matching bases. The CDR3 runs 14 residues. The germline CDR1 and CDR2 sequences are SGHRS and YFSETQ. V dropped 3 bases and J dropped 5 bases, with 15 bases sitting between them. Written as DNA, the CDR3 is TGCGCCAGCAGCTCCACACAGGGCCCCAACGAGCAGTACTTC. This sequence encodes CASSSTQGPNEQYF.

The chain joins TRBV6-2 or TRBV6-3 to TRBJ1-3; D ambiguous. CDR3 length: 13 residues. V dropped 6 bases and J dropped 4 bases, with 10 bases sitting between them. Germline V gives CDR1 MNHEY, CDR2 SVGEGT. The DNA of the CDR3 is TGTGCCAGCAGCCGAGACACCGGAAACACCATATATTTT. It yields the protein CASSRDTGNTIYF.

The chain uses TRBV19 and TRBJ1-5, with TRBD1 identical over 8 bases. Germline V gene lookup returns CDR1 LNHDA and CDR2 SQIVND (reference sequence). The CDR3 consists of 17 residues. After removal of 2 bases from V and 6 bases from J, the junction contained 12 bases not matched to a gene. In DNA, the CDR3 is TGTGCCAGTAGTATAAGTGGGAGGACAGGGATCGGTCAGCCCCAGCATTTT. Its protein product is CASSISGRTGIGQPQHF.

The V gene is TRBV6-2 or TRBV6-3, the J gene TRBJ1-2, with a possible D match to TRBD1 (6 bases). V dropped 1 base and J dropped 8 bases, with 11 bases sitting between them. The CDR3 consists of 13 residues. Looked up from germline, CDR1 is MNHEY and CDR2 is SVGEGT. CDR3 protein: CASSYLGTPGYTF. The CDR3 DNA follows: TGTGCCAGCAGTTACTTGGGGACACCCGGCTACACCTTC.

The chain employs TRBV7-2 and TRBJ1-6; D gene uncertain. V was pared by 1 base and J by 10 bases, with 8 bases between. The CDR3 contains 13 residues. The V gene's germline CDR1 is SGHTA and CDR2 FQGNSA. The CDR3: CASSLGIGSPLHF. In nucleotides, the CDR3 is TGTGCCAGCAGCTTAGGAATCGGGTCACCCCTCCACTTT.

V is TRBV4-3 and J is TRBJ1-5; D is ambiguous. Germline loops: CDR1 LGHNA, CDR2 YSLEER. The CDR3 length is 18 residues. V was cut by 0 bases and J by 9 bases, with 24 bases left in between. This CDR3 reads CASSQDLFAGGEIRPQHF. The CDR3 region has the DNA TGCGCCAGCAGCCAAGATCTGTTTGCTGGAGGAGAAATTCGGCCCCAGCATTTT.

This chain uses TRBV5-4 with TRBJ2-1; D unresolved. V shed 0 bases and J shed 1 base, with 8 bases lying between them. CDR3 length: 15 residues. Germline lookup yields CDR1 SGHNT and CDR2 YYREEE (reference sequence). The CDR3 reads CASSLGLGSYNEQFF. CDR3 nucleotides: TGTGCCAGCAGCTTGGGGCTAGGTTCCTACAATGAGCAGTTCTTC.

This clone was observed a few times. V is TRBV5-1 and J is TRBJ1-1; D not resolved. CDR1 is SGHRS, CDR2 YFSETQ, per germline. V was clipped by 7 bases and J by 4 bases, with 14 bases between them. The CDR3 sequence is 13 residues long. In DNA form, the CDR3 reads TGCGCCAGCCGGCCGGAGGATTTCACTGAAGCTTTCTTT. This codes for CASRPEDFTEAFF.

The genes are TRBV27 and TRBJ2-3, with D tentatively TRBD2 (6 bases). The germline gives CDR1 MNHEY, CDR2 SMNVEV (reference sequence). V dropped 0 bases and J dropped 3 bases, with 13 bases sitting between them. The CDR3 has 16 residues. CDR3 residues: CASSLSTGEPTDTQYF. CDR3 nucleotide sequence: TGTGCCAGCAGTTTATCCACGGGGGAGCCTACAGATACGCAGTATTTT.

CDR3 amino acids: CASSFSGVEQFF. CDR3 sequence (DNA): TGTGCCAGCAGCTTTTCAGGGGTGGAGCAGTTCTTC. The V gene is TRBV11-3, the J gene TRBJ2-1; the D gene is possibly TRBD1 (6 bases). V lost 3 bases, J lost 10 bases, and 10 bases lay in between. This CDR3 is built from 12 residues. CDR1 SGHNT and CDR2 YENEEA come from the germline V gene. Based on the CDR3 plus reference TRBV11-3 and TRBJ2-1, the full variable domain is EAGVVQSPRYKIIEKKQPVAFWCNPISGHNTLYWYLQNLGQGPELLIRYENEEAVDDSQLPKDRFSAERLKGVDSTLKIQPAELGDSAVYLCASSFSGVEQFFGPGTRLTVL.

The rearrangement uses TRBV11-3 and TRBJ1-6; a possible D gene is TRBD1 (6 bases). Germline CDR1 is SGHNT and CDR2 is YENEEA. The CDR3 totals 14 residues. V lost 5 bases and J lost 5, with 10 bases in between. The CDR3 here is CASSQGGDNSPLHF. For the CDR3, the DNA is TGTGCCAGCAGCCAAGGGGGAGATAATTCACCCCTCCACTTT.

Comments on this clone: An end of the junction differs from the germline gene, which may be a read error. V and J are TRBV7-2 and TRBJ2-3, with TRBD2 as a possible D gene (5 bases). Germline assignment: CDR1 SGHTA and CDR2 FQGNSA. This CDR3 region has 13 residues. The CDR3 protein is CASSLDLANTQYF. The CDR3 bases are TGTGCCAGCAGTTTAGACTTAGCGAATACGCAGTATTTT.

This clone was counted at least ten times. The CDR3 reads CASSQDEAGGPRIYGYTF. The DNA of the CDR3 is TGTGCCAGCAGCCAAGACGAGGCGGGAGGACCGAGGATATATGGCTACACCTTC. The V call is TRBV4-2, the J call TRBJ1-2; D not certain. The V gene lost 0 bases and the J gene lost 5 bases, with 22 bases spanning the gap. The CDR3 runs to 18 residues. Germline-derived CDR1 and CDR2 are LGHNA and YNFKEQ.

The chain joins TRBV5-1 to TRBJ1-1; 7 nucleotides align to TRBD1. J was trimmed by 1 base and V by 4 bases; bases with no gene match: 4. This CDR3 is 14 amino acids long. CDR1 and CDR2 from the germline V gene are SGHRS and YFSETQ. In DNA, the CDR3 is TGCGCCAGCAGCCTGACAGGGAGGAACACTGAAGCTTTCTTT. Translation: CASSLTGRNTEAFF.

CDR3 loop: CASSPRGGRSTEAFF. CDR3 in DNA: TGCGCCAGCAGCCCTAGGGGGGGTAGGAGCACTGAAGCTTTCTTT. The rearrangement links TRBV5-1 to TRBJ1-1; D is possibly TRBD1 (6 bases). Per the germline V gene, CDR1 is SGHRS and CDR2 is YFSETQ. V lost 4 bases, J lost 4 bases, and 17 bases lay in between. This CDR3 region has 15 residues.

The chain employs TRBV6-5 and TRBJ1-2; no clear D gene. CDR3 size: 14 residues. V was shortened by 6 bases and J by 2 bases, with 13 bases between the two germline ends. The germline gives CDR1 MNHEY, CDR2 SVGAGI. The CDR3 sequence: CASSASAENYGYTF. The DNA of the CDR3 is TGTGCCAGCAGCGCGAGTGCGGAGAACTATGGCTACACCTTC.

This chain links TRBV28 with TRBJ2-3, with 7 bases aligning to TRBD2. The CDR3 contains 15 residues. The V segment lost 7 bases and the J segment 0 bases; nucleotides outside the gene matches: 7. Germline CDR1 is MDHEN and CDR2 is SYDVKM. The CDR3 spells CASTHSSGSTDTQYF. In DNA, the CDR3 is TGTGCCAGCACCCACTCTAGCGGAAGCACAGATACGCAGTATTTT.

V gene TRBV2 combines with J gene TRBJ2-7; possibly TRBD1 for D (7 bases). This CDR3 contains 14 residues. CDR1 is SNHLY, CDR2 FYNNEI, per germline. V was shortened by 2 bases and J by 7 bases, with 15 bases between the two germline ends. The CDR3 bases are TGTGCCAGCAGTGAATGGCAGGGGGGAGTTGAGCAGTACTTC. Its protein product is CASSEWQGGVEQYF.

The CDR3 DNA reads TGTGCCAGCAGTCCCGGGACAGGGGGCTATCAGCCCCAGCATTTT. Encoded protein: CASSPGTGGYQPQHF. The rearrangement uses TRBV28 and TRBJ1-5; 12 bases line up with TRBD1. The length of the CDR3 is 15 residues. Germline V gene data show CDR1 as MDHEN and CDR2 as SYDVKM. After removal of 5 bases from V and 5 bases from J, the junction contained 4 bases not matched to a gene.

This CDR3 reads CASSLNPTGGGGTEAFF. In DNA, the CDR3 is TGTGCCAGCTCACTTAATCCAACAGGGGGCGGTGGCACTGAAGCTTTCTTT. The chain employs TRBV18 and TRBJ1-1; 9 bases match TRBD1. This CDR3 region has 17 residues. Trimming took 4 bases from V and 4 from J; bases not matched to a gene: 13. CDR1 and CDR2 from the germline V gene are KGHSH and LQKENI.

The chain is built from TRBV24-1 and TRBJ1-1, with TRBD1 as a possible D gene (6 bases). The CDR3 runs to 14 residues. CDR1 is KGHDR and CDR2 is SFDVKD in the germline V gene. Trimming took off 4 bases at V and 11 bases at J, with 19 bases between the two ends. The CDR3: CATSDPSGQRGAFF. CDR3 in DNA: TGTGCCACCAGTGACCCCTCAGGACAGAGGGGGGCTTTCTTT.